This TCR beta chain originates from a study of blood T cell repertoires in COVID-19. Background on the study: Donors in the United States, Italy and Spain gave samples during acute or convalescent COVID-19.

Per the study methods: Counts of nucleated cells, estimated from reference gene primer amplification, were obtained. Assay used: immunoSEQ multiplex PCR; TCRdb lists only in-frame clones, some missing. V and J calls and clone size are given by that table; D and trimming were obtained from the DNA. Of approximately 200,000 clones listed, roughly 90% are singletons. The participants were between roughly 18 and 89 years old and came from about two dozen US areas. V was clipped by 4 bases and J by 2 bases, with 15 bases between them. The CDR3 covers 15 residues. Germline CDR1 and CDR2: MGHRA and YSYEKL. The TCR comes from a woman between 25 and 40 years old who had been exposed to COVID-19. Sequenced material: PBMCs or T cells enriched from blood (not recorded which). V usage is TRBV4-1 and J usage is TRBJ2-7; TRBD1 might be the D (5 bases). The CDR3 DNA reads TGCGCCAGCAGCCCAGACTCAGGACAAGCCTACGAGCAGTACTTC. Translated: CASSPDSGQAYEQYF.